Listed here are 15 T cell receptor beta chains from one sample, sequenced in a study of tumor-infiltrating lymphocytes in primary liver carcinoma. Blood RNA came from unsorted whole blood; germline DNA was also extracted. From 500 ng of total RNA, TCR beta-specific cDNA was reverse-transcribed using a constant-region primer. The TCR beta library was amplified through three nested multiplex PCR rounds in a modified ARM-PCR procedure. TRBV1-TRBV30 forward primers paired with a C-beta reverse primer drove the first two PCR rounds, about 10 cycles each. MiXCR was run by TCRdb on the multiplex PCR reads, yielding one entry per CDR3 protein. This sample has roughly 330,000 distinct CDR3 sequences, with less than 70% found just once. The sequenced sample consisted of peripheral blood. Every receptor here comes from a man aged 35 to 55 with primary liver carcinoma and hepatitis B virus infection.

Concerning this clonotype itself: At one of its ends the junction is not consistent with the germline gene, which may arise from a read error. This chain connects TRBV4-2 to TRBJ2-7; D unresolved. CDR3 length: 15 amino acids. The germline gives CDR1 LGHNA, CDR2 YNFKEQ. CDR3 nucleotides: TGTGCCAGTAGCCAAGAGTCATCCGAGACCTACGAGCAGTACTTC. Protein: CASSQESSETYEQYF.

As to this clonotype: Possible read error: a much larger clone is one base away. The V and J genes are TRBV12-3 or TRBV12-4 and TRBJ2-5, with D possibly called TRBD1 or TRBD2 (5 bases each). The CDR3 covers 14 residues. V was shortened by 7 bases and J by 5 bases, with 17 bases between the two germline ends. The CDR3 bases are TGTGCCAGCACTTTGAGAGGGGATGGGGAGACCCAGTACTTC. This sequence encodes CASTLRGDGETQYF.

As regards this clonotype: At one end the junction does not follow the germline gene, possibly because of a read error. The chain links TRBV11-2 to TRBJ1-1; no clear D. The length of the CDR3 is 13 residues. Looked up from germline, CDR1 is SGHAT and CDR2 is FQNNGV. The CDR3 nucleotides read TGTGCCAGCAGCCCAACAAGAAACATTGAACCTTTCTTT. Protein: CASSPTRNIEPFF.

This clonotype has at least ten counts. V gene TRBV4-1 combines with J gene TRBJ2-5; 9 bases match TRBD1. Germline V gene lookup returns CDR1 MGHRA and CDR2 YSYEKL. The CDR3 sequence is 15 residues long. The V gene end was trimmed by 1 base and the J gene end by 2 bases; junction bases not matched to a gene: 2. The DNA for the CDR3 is TGCGCCAGCAGCCAAGGGGGACAGGGTCAAGAGACCCAGTACTTC. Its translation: CASSQGGQGQETQYF.

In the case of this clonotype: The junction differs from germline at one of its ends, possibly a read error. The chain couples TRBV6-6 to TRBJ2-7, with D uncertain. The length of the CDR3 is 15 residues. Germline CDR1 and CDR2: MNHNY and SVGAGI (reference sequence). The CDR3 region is CTSSYLASDIYEQYF. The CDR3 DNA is TGTACCAGCAGTTATCTCGCCTCCGACATCTACGAGCAGTACTTC.

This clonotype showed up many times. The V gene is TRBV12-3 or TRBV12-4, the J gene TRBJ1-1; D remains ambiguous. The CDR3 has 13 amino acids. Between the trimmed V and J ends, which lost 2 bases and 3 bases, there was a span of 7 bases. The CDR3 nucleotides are TGTGCCAGCAGTTTACCGGGGTACACTGAAGCTTTCTTT. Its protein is CASSLPGYTEAFF.

The CDR3 region is CASSLALPRELYF. CDR3 nucleotides: TGTGCCAGCAGCTTAGCTTTACCACGGGAATTGTACTTC. The rearrangement uses TRBV7-8 and TRBJ2-7; tentative D call: TRBD2 (5 bases). CDR1 is SGHVS and CDR2 is FQNEAQ in the germline V gene. The CDR3 is 13 amino acids. V lost 0 bases and J 12 bases, leaving 15 bases between the germline ends.

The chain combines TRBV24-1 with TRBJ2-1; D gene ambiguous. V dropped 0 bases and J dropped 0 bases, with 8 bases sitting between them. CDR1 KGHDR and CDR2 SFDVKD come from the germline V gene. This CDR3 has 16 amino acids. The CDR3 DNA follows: TGTGCCACCAGTGATTTGGGAAAGAACTCCTACAATGAGCAGTTCTTC. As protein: CATSDLGKNSYNEQFF.

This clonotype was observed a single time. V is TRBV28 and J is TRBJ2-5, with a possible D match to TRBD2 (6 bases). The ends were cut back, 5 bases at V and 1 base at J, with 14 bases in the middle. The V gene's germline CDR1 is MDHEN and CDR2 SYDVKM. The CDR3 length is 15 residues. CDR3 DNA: TGTGCCAGCAGTATAGGTTTAGCGGTCCAAGAGACCCAGTACTTC. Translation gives CASSIGLAVQETQYF.

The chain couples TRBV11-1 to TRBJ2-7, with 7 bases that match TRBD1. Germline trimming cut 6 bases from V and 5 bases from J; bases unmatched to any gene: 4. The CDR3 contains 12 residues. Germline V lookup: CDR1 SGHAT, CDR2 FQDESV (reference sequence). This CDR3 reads CASSPDRHEQYF. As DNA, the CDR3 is TGTGCCAGCAGTCCGGACAGGCACGAGCAGTACTTC.

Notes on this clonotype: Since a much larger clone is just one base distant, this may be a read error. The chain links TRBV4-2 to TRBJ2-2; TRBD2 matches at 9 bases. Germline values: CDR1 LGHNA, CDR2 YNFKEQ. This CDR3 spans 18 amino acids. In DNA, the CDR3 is TGTACCAGCAGCCAAGAATGGGCTAGCGGGAATCCGACCGGGGAGCTGTTTTTT. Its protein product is CTSSQEWASGNPTGELFF.

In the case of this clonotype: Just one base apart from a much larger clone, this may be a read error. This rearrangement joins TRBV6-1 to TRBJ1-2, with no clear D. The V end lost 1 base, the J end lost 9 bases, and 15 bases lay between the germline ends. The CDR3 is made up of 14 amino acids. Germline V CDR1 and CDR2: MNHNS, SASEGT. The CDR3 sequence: CASSEEDPRPRYTF. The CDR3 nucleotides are TGTGCCAGCAGTGAAGAGGACCCCCGGCCGCGCTACACCTTC.

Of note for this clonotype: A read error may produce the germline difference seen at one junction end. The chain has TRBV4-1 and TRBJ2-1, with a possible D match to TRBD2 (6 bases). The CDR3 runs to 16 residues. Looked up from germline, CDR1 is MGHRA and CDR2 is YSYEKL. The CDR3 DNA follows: TGCGCCAGCAGCCAAGAGACAGCGGGTGGTTACATTGAGCAGTTCTTC. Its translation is CASSQETAGGYIEQFF.

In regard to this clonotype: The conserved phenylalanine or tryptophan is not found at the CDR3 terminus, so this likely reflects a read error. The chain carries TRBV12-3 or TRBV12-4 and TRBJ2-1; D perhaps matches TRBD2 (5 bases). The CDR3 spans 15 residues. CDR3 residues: CASSLQERTYNVQFS. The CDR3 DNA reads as TGTGCCAGCAGTTTGCAAGAGCGGACCTACAATGTGCAGTTCTCC.

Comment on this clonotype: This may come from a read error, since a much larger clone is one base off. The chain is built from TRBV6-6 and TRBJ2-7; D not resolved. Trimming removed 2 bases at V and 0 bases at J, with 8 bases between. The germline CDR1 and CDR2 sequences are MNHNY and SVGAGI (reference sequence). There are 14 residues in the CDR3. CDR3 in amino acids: CASSYPYSSYEQYF. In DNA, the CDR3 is TGTGCCAGCAGTTACCCGTATAGCTCCTACGAGCAGTACTTC.